The sequence of this TCR beta chain was determined in a study of cytomegalovirus exposure and HLA in healthy donors. Study-level information: When just under 400 donors were genotyped, just over 80% of them were found to fall in the Caucasian-associated ancestry cluster.

The CDR3 spans 13 residues. V gave up 3 bases and J gave up 6 bases, with 11 bases separating them. Germline V gene sequence: CDR1 LNHDA, CDR2 SQIVND (reference sequence). This clone was detected only a few times. Healthy bone marrow donors formed the donor group. PCR involved 60 Vbeta and 13 Jbeta primers. TCRdb's copy holds only in-frame clones and misses some; the assay was immunoSEQ multiplex PCR. The sample comprises 150,000 to 200,000 clones, about 80% of which are singletons, and about 9.9% rests with the top ten. The sample taken for sequencing was PBMCs. The receptor was derived from a young man in good health and CMV-seropositive. This rearrangement joins TRBV19 to TRBJ1-2; no clear D. CDR3 protein: CASSIGQFHGYTF. In DNA form, the CDR3 reads TGTGCCAGTAGTATCGGTCAATTTCATGGCTACACCTTC.